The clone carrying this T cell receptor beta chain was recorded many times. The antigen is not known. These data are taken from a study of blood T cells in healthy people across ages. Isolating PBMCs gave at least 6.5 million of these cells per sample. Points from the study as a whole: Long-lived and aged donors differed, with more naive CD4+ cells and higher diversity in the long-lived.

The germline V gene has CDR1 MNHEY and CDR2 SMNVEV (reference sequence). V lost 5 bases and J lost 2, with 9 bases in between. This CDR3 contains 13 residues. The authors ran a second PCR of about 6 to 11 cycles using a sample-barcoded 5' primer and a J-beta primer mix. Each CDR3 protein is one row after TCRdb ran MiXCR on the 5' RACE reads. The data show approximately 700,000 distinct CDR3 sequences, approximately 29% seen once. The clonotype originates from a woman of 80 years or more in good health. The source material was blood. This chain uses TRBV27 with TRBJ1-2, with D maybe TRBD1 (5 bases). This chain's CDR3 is CASSREGNYGYTF. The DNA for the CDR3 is TGTGCCAGCAGTCGTGAGGGGAACTATGGCTACACCTTC.